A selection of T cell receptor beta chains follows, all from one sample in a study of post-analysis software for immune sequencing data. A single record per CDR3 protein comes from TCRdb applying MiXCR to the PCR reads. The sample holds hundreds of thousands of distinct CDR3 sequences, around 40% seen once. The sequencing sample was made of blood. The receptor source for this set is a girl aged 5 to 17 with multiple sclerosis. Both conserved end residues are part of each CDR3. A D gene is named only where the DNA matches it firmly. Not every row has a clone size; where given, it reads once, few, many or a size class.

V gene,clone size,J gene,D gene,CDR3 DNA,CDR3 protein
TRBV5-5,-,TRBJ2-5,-,TGTGCCAGCAGCTTACAGGGAGTGGAGACCCAGTACTTC,CASSLQGVETQYF
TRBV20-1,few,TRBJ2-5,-,TGCAGTGCTAGAGCCGGGACTTACGAAGAGACCCAGTACTTC,CSARAGTYEETQYF
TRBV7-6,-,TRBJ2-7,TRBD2,TGTGCCAGCAGCTTAGGCGGCGGGAGGGCCATGTGCGACGAGCAGTACTTC,CASSLGGGRAMCDEQYF
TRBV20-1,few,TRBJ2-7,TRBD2,TGCAGTGCGGGAGGGACTAGCGGGGCCTACGAGCAGTACTTC,CSAGGTSGAYEQYF
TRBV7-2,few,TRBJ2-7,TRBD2,TGTGCCAGCGGCTTACCGACTAGCGGGAGTAACGAGCAGTACTTC,CASGLPTSGSNEQYF
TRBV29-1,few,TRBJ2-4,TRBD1,TGCAGCGTGACAGGGGTAGAAGACATTCAGTACTTC,CSVTGVEDIQYF
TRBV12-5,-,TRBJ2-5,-,TGTGCTAGTGGTTTGACACGCGGCGGGCTCGCGTACCAAGAGACCCAGTACTTC,CASGLTRGGLAYQETQYF
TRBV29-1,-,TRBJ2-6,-,TGCAGCGTTGAAGTTCGGGGCAGGGGTTCGGGCTCTGGGGCCAACGTCCTGACTTTC,CSVEVRGRGSGSGANVLTF
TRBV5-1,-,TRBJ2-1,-,TGCGCCAGCAGCTTGTTACATTTGGGCCAGAACAATGAGCAGTTCTTC,CASSLLHLGQNNEQFF
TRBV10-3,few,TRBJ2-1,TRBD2,TGTGCCATCAGTGCTCTTCGGGAGGGCCGCTATGAGCAGTTCTTC,CAISALREGRYEQFF
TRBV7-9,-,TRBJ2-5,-,TGTGCCAGCAGCTGGGTAGGAGAGACCCAGTACTTC,CASSWVGETQYF
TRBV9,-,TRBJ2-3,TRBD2,TGTGCCAGCAGCGTAGGACTAGCGGGAGGGGCAGATACGCAGTATTTT,CASSVGLAGGADTQYF
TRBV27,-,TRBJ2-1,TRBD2,TGTGCCAGCAGTTTAGGGACTAGCGACTACAATGAGCAGTTCTTC,CASSLGTSDYNEQFF
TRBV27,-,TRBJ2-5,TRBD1,TGTGCCAGCAGGGAATCCGGGACAGGGAAAGAGACCCAGTACTTC,CASRESGTGKETQYF
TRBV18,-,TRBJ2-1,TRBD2,TGTGCCAGCTCCCCTCCCTCAGCGGGAGGAGGGAATGAGCAGTTCTTC,CASSPPSAGGGNEQFF
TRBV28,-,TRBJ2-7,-,TGTGCCAGCAGCACCCCAGGTATCATCTCCTACGAGCAGTACTTC,CASSTPGIISYEQYF
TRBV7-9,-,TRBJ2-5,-,TGTGCCAGCAGCGACACCAACAGGGTTGGAGAGACCCAGTACTTC,CASSDTNRVGETQYF
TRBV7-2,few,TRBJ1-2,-,TGTGCCAGCAGCTTAGCGCGGGGGGCTAACTATGGCTACACCTTC,CASSLARGANYGYTF
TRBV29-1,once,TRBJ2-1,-,TGCAGCGGGTCCCTTGCCTCCTACAATGAGCAGTTCTTC,CSGSLASYNEQFF
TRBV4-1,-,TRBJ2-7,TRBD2,TGCGCCAGCAGCCTCCGTCCCGGGACTACGAACTACGAGCAGTACTTC,CASSLRPGTTNYEQYF
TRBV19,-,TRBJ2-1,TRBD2,TGTGCCAGTAGTATACGGGGACTAGCTCTATACAATGAGCAGTTCTTC,CASSIRGLALYNEQFF
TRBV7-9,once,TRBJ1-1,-,TGTGCCAGCAGCTCCCCGGGTGGAACTGAAGCTTTCTTT,CASSSPGGTEAFF
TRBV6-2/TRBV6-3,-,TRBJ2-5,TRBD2,TGTGCCAGCAGCTGGACTAGCGGGAGCAGTGAGACCCAGTACTTC,CASSWTSGSSETQYF
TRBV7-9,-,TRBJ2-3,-,TGTGCCAGCAGCCCTCTTGGGCAGACTCGGCCAGATACGCAGTATTTT,CASSPLGQTRPDTQYF
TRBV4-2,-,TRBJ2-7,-,TGTGCCAGCAGCCAAGATTGGGCAGGGATTAGCTCCTACGAGCAGTACTTC,CASSQDWAGISSYEQYF
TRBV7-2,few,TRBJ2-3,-,TGTGCCAGCAGCCAGAGACTAGTTGGGTCAGATACGCAGTATTTT,CASSQRLVGSDTQYF
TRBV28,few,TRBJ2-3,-,TGTGCCAGCAGTTTTTCGGTCTGGAGCACAGATACGCAGTATTTT,CASSFSVWSTDTQYF
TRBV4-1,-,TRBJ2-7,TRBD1,TGCGCCAGTCAGGGGGACAACTCCTACGAGCAGTACTTC,CASQGDNSYEQYF
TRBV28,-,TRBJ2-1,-,TGTGCCAGCAGTTCAAATCTTGGCGGTCGAGGCCCCTTTAGCTCCTACAATGAGCAGTTCTTC,CASSSNLGGRGPFSSYNEQFF
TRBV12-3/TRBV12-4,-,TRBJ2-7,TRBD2,TGTGCCAGCAGTTTAGGGACCGGGACTAGCGGGACCTACGAGCAGTACTTC,CASSLGTGTSGTYEQYF
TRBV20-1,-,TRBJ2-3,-,TGCAGTGCCTCAGCCCGGGGTCCAGATACGCAGTATTTT,CSASARGPDTQYF
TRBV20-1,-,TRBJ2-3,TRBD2,TGCAGTGCTAGTGAAAGGCGGACTAGCGGGAGTATCACAGATACGCAGTATTTT,CSASERRTSGSITDTQYF
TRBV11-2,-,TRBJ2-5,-,TGTGCCAGCAGCTTAGCTGGTTCTAGCATATACCAAGAGACCCAGTACTTC,CASSLAGSSIYQETQYF
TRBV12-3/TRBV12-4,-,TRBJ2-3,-,TGTGCCACCAGCCGTGGGGGGTCGAGAACAGATACGCAGTATTTT,CATSRGGSRTDTQYF
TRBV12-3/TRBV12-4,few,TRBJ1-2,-,TGTGCCAGCAGTTTAGACGGGCCGAACTATGGCTACACCTTC,CASSLDGPNYGYTF
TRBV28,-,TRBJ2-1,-,TGTGCCAGCAGCTACAGGGTTCTCTACAATGAGCAGTTCTTC,CASSYRVLYNEQFF
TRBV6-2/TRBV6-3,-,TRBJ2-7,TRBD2,TGTGCCAGCAGTTACGTAGCGGGAGCGGTATACGAGCAGTACTTC,CASSYVAGAVYEQYF
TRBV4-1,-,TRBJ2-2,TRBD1,TGCGCCAGCAGCCATGGGACAGGGACCGGGGAGCTGTTTTTT,CASSHGTGTGELFF
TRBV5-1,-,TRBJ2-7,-,TGCGCCAGCAGGGGTCAGGCCCACGAGCAGTACTTC,CASRGQAHEQYF
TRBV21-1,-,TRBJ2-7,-,TGTGCCAGCAGCAAAGGGGCAGGGAGGGACTACGAGCAGTACTTC,CASSKGAGRDYEQYF
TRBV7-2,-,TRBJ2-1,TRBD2,TGTGCCAGCAGCTCCGGGACTAGCGGGAAGTATGAGCAGTTCTTC,CASSSGTSGKYEQFF
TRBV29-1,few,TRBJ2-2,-,TGCAGCGTTGAAGTCTGGGGGGTCGGGGAGCTGTTTTTT,CSVEVWGVGELFF
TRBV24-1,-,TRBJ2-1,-,TGTGCCACCAGTGTGGTCAGCTACAATGAGCAGTTCTTC,CATSVVSYNEQFF
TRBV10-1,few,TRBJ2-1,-,TGCGCCAGCAGTGAGTCCGCCTACAATGAGCAGTTCTTC,CASSESAYNEQFF
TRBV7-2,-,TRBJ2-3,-,TGTGCCAGCAGCCCGACACAGTTGCTGCAGTATTTT,CASSPTQLLQYF
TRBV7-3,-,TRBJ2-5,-,TGTGCCAGCAGCGCGTCCAGAGGGGTCCTAGAGACCCAGTACTTC,CASSASRGVLETQYF
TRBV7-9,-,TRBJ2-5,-,TGTGCCAGCAGCTTACGGGCAGAAGAATCCGAAGAGACCCAGTACTTC,CASSLRAEESEETQYF
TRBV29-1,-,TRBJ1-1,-,TGCAGCACGGGGGACGGCCTGAACACTGAAGCTTTCTTT,CSTGDGLNTEAFF
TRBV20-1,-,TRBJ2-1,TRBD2,TGCAGTGTTATACAAGCGGGAGAACGCAATGAGCAGTTCTTC,CSVIQAGERNEQFF
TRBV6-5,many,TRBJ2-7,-,TGTGCCAGCAGTTACTCGGGTTCCTCCTACGAGCAGTACTTC,CASSYSGSSYEQYF
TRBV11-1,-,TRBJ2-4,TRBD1,TGTGCCAGCAGCCCGAATATCTACTCCGGGACAGGGGGTCGGGCCAAAAACATTCAGTACTTC,CASSPNIYSGTGGRAKNIQYF
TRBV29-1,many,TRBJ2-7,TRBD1,TGCAGCGTGGAATATAATTCTAAGACAGGGGATACCTACGAGCAGTACTTC,CSVEYNSKTGDTYEQYF
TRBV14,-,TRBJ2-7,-,TGTGCCAGCAGCCAAGGAGGGGTCGAGCAGTACTTC,CASSQGGVEQYF
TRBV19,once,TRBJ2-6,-,TGTGCCAGTAGTCCCATTGGGGCCAACGTCCTGACTTTC,CASSPIGANVLTF
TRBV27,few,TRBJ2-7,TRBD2,TGTGCCAGCAGTCTAAGACTAGCGGAGTATTACGAGCAGTACTTC,CASSLRLAEYYEQYF
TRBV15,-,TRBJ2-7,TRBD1,TGTGCCACCAGCAGGGACAGGACCTACGAGCAGTACTTC,CATSRDRTYEQYF
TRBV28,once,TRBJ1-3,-,TGTGCCAGCAGTCCCCCGGTTAGCGCAGCAGGAAACACCATATATTTT,CASSPPVSAAGNTIYF